The 27 T cell receptor beta chains below all came from one sample that was sequenced in a study of blood T cell repertoires in COVID-19. Data came from immunoSEQ multiplex PCR; TCRdb stores just in-frame clones and leaves some out. The data show some 210,000 clones, with 70% to 90% seen just once and roughly 5.6% held by the top ten. Input material: peripheral blood. These receptors all stem from a middle-aged woman who had recovered from COVID-19.

The chain combines TRBV2 with TRBJ2-1; D not certain. CDR3 length: 15 amino acids. Per the germline V gene, CDR1 is SNHLY and CDR2 is FYNNEI. The V end was cut by 4 bases, the J end by 4 bases, with 14 bases between. CDR3 loop: CASSGLPLLYNEQFF. The CDR3 nucleotides read TGTGCCAGCAGTGGACTCCCTTTATTATACAATGAGCAGTTCTTC. The whole variable domain, remainder taken from reference TRBV2 and TRBJ2-1, is EPEVTQTPSHQVTQMGQEVILRCVPISNHLYFYWYRQILGQKVEFLVSFYNNEISEKSEIFDDQFSVERPDGSNFTLKIRSTKLEDSAMYFCASSGLPLLYNEQFFGPGTRLTVL.

This clone was counted once. The junction shows a germline mismatch at one end, possibly a read error. This sample includes further DNA sequences coding for the same CDR3. CDR3 coding DNA: TGTGCCAGCAGTTTAGGTTCAGGGAACTCCTACGAGCAATACTTC. As protein: CASSLGSGNSYEQYF. J is TRBJ2-7 and V is TRBV28, with a weak D call TRBD1 (5 bases). Germline V gene data show CDR1 as MDHEN and CDR2 as SYDVKM. There are 15 residues in the CDR3.

The J gene is TRBJ2-5, the V gene TRBV5-1; 7 nucleotides line up with TRBD2. CDR3 length: 15 residues. The V gene's germline CDR1 is SGHRS and CDR2 YFSETQ. Trimming cost V 1 base and J 7 bases; bases outside gene matches: 10. This CDR3 reads CASSLYTSEPGTQYF. The CDR3 DNA reads TGCGCCAGCAGCTTGTACACTAGCGAACCCGGGACCCAGTACTTC.

The genes are TRBV28 and TRBJ2-3, with 7 bases identical to TRBD1. The V gene's germline CDR1 is MDHEN and CDR2 SYDVKM. J lost 6 bases, V lost 3 bases, and 9 bases had no gene match. CDR3 size: 15 residues. The CDR3 nucleotides read TGTGCCAGCAGTTTCGGACGACAGGGAGCGGATACGCAGTATTTT. Translating gives CASSFGRQGADTQYF.

This chain connects TRBV12-3 or TRBV12-4 to TRBJ1-3; possibly TRBD1 for D (5 bases). V was pared by 6 bases and J by 5 bases, with 11 bases between. This CDR3 is built from 13 residues. CDR3 DNA sequence: TGTGCCAGCAGACTACCGGACAGAAACACCATATATTTT. The encoded protein is CASRLPDRNTIYF.

The chain joins TRBV7-9 to TRBJ2-5; 11 nucleotides align to TRBD1. The V gene end was trimmed by 3 bases and the J gene end by 5 bases; junction bases not matched to a gene: 11. The CDR3 length is 17 residues. Per germline, CDR1 SEHNR and CDR2 FQNEAQ (reference sequence). The CDR3 spells CASSFPGQGARKETQYF. CDR3 DNA: TGTGCCAGCAGCTTCCCCGGACAGGGGGCGAGAAAGGAGACCCAGTACTTC. The variable domain in full, with the rest retrieved from reference TRBV7-9 and TRBJ2-5, is DTGVSQNPRHKITKRGQNVTFRCDPISEHNRLYWYRQTLGQGPEFLTYFQNEAQLEKSRLLSDRFSAERPKGSFSTLEIQRTEQGDSAMYLCASSFPGQGARKETQYFGPGTRLLVL.

The genes are TRBV28 and TRBJ2-1, with D perhaps matching TRBD2 (5 bases). Germline CDR1 is MDHEN and CDR2 is SYDVKM. V lost 11 bases to trimming and J lost 3 bases, with 11 bases between them. This CDR3 has 12 residues. This CDR3 reads CAAVGLYNEQFF. CDR3 coding DNA: TGTGCCGCGGTAGGACTCTACAATGAGCAGTTCTTC. The complete variable domain, with remaining parts taken from reference TRBV28 and TRBJ2-1, reads DVKVTQSSRYLVKRTGEKVFLECVQDMDHENMFWYRQDPGLGLRLIYFSYDVKMKEKGDIPEGYSVSREKKERFSLILESASTNQTSMYLCAAVGLYNEQFFGPGTRLTVL.

The CDR3 is CASSLSVTNEKLFF. The CDR3 DNA follows: TGCGCCAGCAGCTTGTCAGTGACTAATGAAAAACTGTTTTTT. The rearrangement links TRBV5-1 to TRBJ1-4; no definite D call. Trimming pared 1 base from V and 2 bases from J, leaving 6 bases between. The CDR3 loop spans 14 amino acids. CDR1 is SGHRS, CDR2 YFSETQ, per germline.

The chain has TRBV30 and TRBJ1-2, with D perhaps matching TRBD1 (6 bases). From germline, CDR1 is GTSNPN and CDR2 SVGIG (reference sequence). This CDR3 has 16 residues. The V end was cut by 3 bases, the J end by 2 bases, with 19 bases between. In DNA form, the CDR3 reads TGTGCCTGGAGAGACATAACGCAGGGGACCAACTATGGCTACACCTTC. Its translation: CAWRDITQGTNYGYTF.

In DNA form, the CDR3 reads TGTGCCAGCAGAAGGACTAGCTCCTACGAGCAGTACTTC. Translated: CASRRTSSYEQYF. The chain has TRBV27 and TRBJ2-7, with 7 bases fitting TRBD2. The ends lost 6 bases at V and 0 bases at J; junction bases unmatched: 2. Per germline, CDR1 MNHEY and CDR2 SMNVEV (reference sequence). This CDR3 is 13 amino acids long.

J is TRBJ1-5 and V is TRBV19; 8 nucleotides align to TRBD1. V lost 8 bases and J lost 6; bases outside the gene matches: 6. This CDR3 has 13 amino acids. The germline V gene has CDR1 LNHDA and CDR2 SQIVND (reference sequence). Written as DNA, the CDR3 is TGTGCCAGTGGACAGGGAATAGCTCAGCCCCAGCATTTT. Residues: CASGQGIAQPQHF.

V and J are TRBV27 and TRBJ1-1; 7 bases are a match to TRBD1. V lost 7 bases to trimming and J lost 0 bases; unmatched junction nucleotides: 5. CDR3 length equals 14 residues. Germline CDR1 MNHEY, CDR2 SMNVEV (reference sequence). CDR3 in amino acids: CASKPGQLNTEAFF. The CDR3 nucleotides read TGTGCCAGCAAGCCGGGACAGCTGAACACTGAAGCTTTCTTT.

The chain employs TRBV19 and TRBJ2-5; TRBD1 matches at 7 bases. Trimming removed 6 bases from V and 4 bases from J; junction bases left unmatched: 5. The CDR3 is made up of 13 amino acids. CDR1 and CDR2 (germline): LNHDA, SQIVND (reference sequence). The CDR3 nucleotides read TGTGCCAGTAGAACCGACAGGGCAGAGACCCAGTACTTC. It is translated as CASRTDRAETQYF.

This clone was observed a single time. Different DNA sequences within this sample yield the same CDR3. This chain uses TRBV9 with TRBJ1-6; D unclear. This CDR3 is 14 amino acids long. With 2 bases removed from V and 5 bases from J, the gap between germline ends came to 8 bases. Germline CDR1 is SGDLS and CDR2 is YYNGEE. This chain's CDR3 is CASSVAGNNSPLHF. DNA for the CDR3: TGTGCCAGCAGCGTCGCGGGGAATAATTCACCCCTCCACTTT. The entire variable domain, with the rest obtained from reference TRBV9 and TRBJ1-6, is as follows: DSGVTQTPKHLITATGQRVTLRCSPRSGDLSVYWYQQSLDQGLQFLIQYYNGEERAKGNILERFSAQQFPDLHSELNLSSLELGDSALYFCASSVAGNNSPLHFGNGTRLTVT.

The rearrangement links TRBV24-1 to TRBJ2-1; 12 bases are shared with TRBD2. From germline, CDR1 is KGHDR and CDR2 SFDVKD. The CDR3 covers 16 residues. Losses at the gene ends were 7 bases for V and 5 bases for J; bases not matched to a gene: 8. The CDR3 coding sequence is TGTGCCACCAGGCCAGCTAGCGGGAGGGGGAACAATGAGCAGTTCTTC. Translated, it gives CATRPASGRGNNEQFF.

The CDR3 DNA reads as TGTGCCAGCTCACCGAGATTTGAAAACACTGAAGCTTTCTTT. This encodes CASSPRFENTEAFF. The J gene is TRBJ1-1, the V gene TRBV18, with D unclear. Trimming cost V 3 bases and J 2 bases, with 10 bases left between them. Looked up from germline, CDR1 is KGHSH and CDR2 is LQKENI. The CDR3 covers 14 residues.

The V gene is TRBV5-1, the J gene TRBJ1-1; D is unresolved. The CDR3 runs to 13 residues. CDR1 and CDR2 from the germline V gene are SGHRS and YFSETQ. Trimming removed 3 bases from V and 4 bases from J, with 10 bases in between. DNA for the CDR3: TGCGCCAGCAGCTCAGGATGGGCCACTGAAGCTTTCTTT. Protein: CASSSGWATEAFF.

The chain is built from TRBV9 and TRBJ2-2, with TRBD1 matching 7 bases. This CDR3 comprises 15 residues. Germline V CDR1 and CDR2: SGDLS, YYNGEE. V shed 1 base and J 7 bases; nucleotides not matched to a gene: 7. The CDR3 coding sequence is TGTGCCAGCAGCGTAATGACAGGGCATAACGGGGAGCTGTTTTTT. Its translation: CASSVMTGHNGELFF.

The V and J genes are TRBV5-1 and TRBJ2-7; 11 nucleotides line up with TRBD2. The CDR3 is made up of 15 amino acids. With V trimmed by 3 bases and J by 6 bases, 8 bases remained unmatched. Looked up from germline, CDR1 is SGHRS and CDR2 is YFSETQ. CDR3 sequence reads: CASSSLLAGEGEQYF. In DNA form, the CDR3 reads TGCGCCAGCAGCTCCCTACTAGCGGGAGAAGGCGAGCAGTACTTC. Full variable domain (outside the CDR3, taken from reference TRBV5-1 and TRBJ2-7): KAGVTQTPRYLIKTRGQQVTLSCSPISGHRSVSWYQQTPGQGLQFLFEYFSETQRNKGNFPGRFSGRQFSNSRSEMNVSTLELGDSALYLCASSSLLAGEGEQYFGPGTRLTVT.

The chain employs TRBV19 and TRBJ2-3; tentative D call: TRBD1 (6 bases). The CDR3 loop spans 14 amino acids. Trimming took 4 bases from V and 4 from J, leaving 12 bases between them. Germline CDR1 LNHDA, CDR2 SQIVND (reference sequence). The CDR3 spells CASSRRTASDTQYF. The CDR3 DNA follows: TGTGCCAGTAGTAGGAGGACAGCCTCAGATACGCAGTATTTT.

The chain links TRBV5-1 to TRBJ1-6; D unresolved. Trimming left V 1 base short and J 10 bases short, with 9 bases between. The CDR3 length is 13 residues. Germline CDR1 is SGHRS and CDR2 is YFSETQ. CDR3 sequence: CASSLNRGSPLHF. Here the CDR3 DNA reads TGCGCCAGCAGCTTGAACCGGGGATCACCCCTCCACTTT.

The chain combines TRBV27 with TRBJ2-1; TRBD2 matches 9 bases. There are 17 residues in the CDR3. V shed 5 bases, J shed 6 bases, and the junction held 14 bases outside the gene matches. Germline V gene lookup returns CDR1 MNHEY and CDR2 SMNVEV (reference sequence). CDR3 protein: CASSPIGGRALRNEQFF. CDR3 nucleotides: TGTGCCAGCAGTCCAATCGGCGGGAGGGCCCTCCGCAATGAGCAGTTCTTC.

The genes are TRBV19 and TRBJ1-1; a possible D gene is TRBD1 (5 bases). Germline CDR1 and CDR2: LNHDA and SQIVND (reference sequence). The CDR3 length is 13 residues. V lost 4 bases and J lost 1, with 7 bases in between. The CDR3 DNA reads as TGTGCCAGTAGTAGACAGCGGAACACTGAAGCTTTCTTT. Translated, it gives CASSRQRNTEAFF.

The V call is TRBV4-1, the J call TRBJ2-1, with 7 bases aligning to TRBD2. Germline assignment: CDR1 MGHRA and CDR2 YSYEKL. The CDR3 sequence is 18 residues long. Trimming took 0 bases from V and 4 from J; bases not matched to a gene: 12. CDR3 residues: CASSQDVLRLAEYNEQFF. The CDR3 coding sequence is TGCGCCAGCAGCCAAGATGTTTTGCGGCTAGCGGAGTACAATGAGCAGTTCTTC.

V is TRBV11-3 and J is TRBJ2-1; TRBD2 matches at 14 bases. The ends lost 3 bases at V and 8 bases at J; junction bases unmatched: 6. The CDR3 length is 16 residues. In germline, CDR1 is SGHNT, CDR2 YENEEA. Here the CDR3 reads CASSFRGTSGGDEQFF. As DNA, the CDR3 is TGTGCCAGCAGCTTCCGAGGGACTAGCGGGGGCGATGAGCAGTTCTTC. Using reference TRBV11-3 and TRBJ2-1 for the parts outside the CDR3, the full variable domain is EAGVVQSPRYKIIEKKQPVAFWCNPISGHNTLYWYLQNLGQGPELLIRYENEEAVDDSQLPKDRFSAERLKGVDSTLKIQPAELGDSAVYLCASSFRGTSGGDEQFFGPGTRLTVL.

The chain links TRBV27 to TRBJ1-4, with D tentatively TRBD1 (5 bases). The length of the CDR3 is 18 residues. Trimming took off 3 bases at V and 4 bases at J, with 21 bases between the two ends. CDR1 MNHEY and CDR2 SMNVEV come from the germline V gene (reference sequence). The CDR3 sequence is CASSLPSKWGGSNEKLFF. The CDR3 nucleotides are TGTGCCAGCAGTTTGCCCTCCAAATGGGGGGGGAGTAATGAAAAACTGTTTTTT.

This clone has more than one count but fewer than ten. The rearrangement joins TRBV5-1 to TRBJ2-5, with 8 bases identical to TRBD1. V lost 1 base to trimming and J lost 4 bases; unmatched junction nucleotides: 6. This CDR3 region has 15 residues. CDR1 and CDR2 (germline): SGHRS, YFSETQ. Here the CDR3 DNA reads TGCGCCAGCAGCTTGTCACAGGGGGGCGGAGAGACCCAGTACTTC. It yields the protein CASSLSQGGGETQYF.